The 25 T cell receptor beta chains presented below share a single source sample, sequenced in a study of T cells after posttransplantation cyclophosphamide. TCRdb's copy holds only in-frame clones and misses some; the assay was immunoSEQ multiplex PCR. Captured here are about 12,000 clones, none seen once; the top ten comprise less than 7.5%. The sequenced material came from PBMCs. These receptors were obtained from a woman in her thirties or forties in good health, CMV-negative, and a related stem cell transplant donor.

This clone came up many times. The junction departs from germline at one end; a sequencing error may be responsible. The rearrangement links TRBV6-1 to TRBJ2-3; 7 nucleotides agree with TRBD1. CDR3 length: 15 amino acids. Germline V lookup: CDR1 MNHNS, CDR2 SASEGT. This CDR3 reads CASNEGGHSTDTQYF. Here the CDR3 DNA reads TGTGCCAGCAATGAAGGGGGCCACAGCACAGATACGCAGTATTTT.

This clone was recorded at least ten times. J is TRBJ2-2 and V is TRBV12-3 or TRBV12-4, with TRBD2 matching 9 bases. After removal of 3 bases from V and 2 bases from J, the junction contained 1 base not matched to a gene. The CDR3 totals 15 residues. The CDR3 nucleotides read TGTGCCAGCAGTTTGCGGGGGGGCAACACCGGGGAGCTGTTTTTT. This gives the protein CASSLRGGNTGELFF.

The table lists this clone with many counts. V gene TRBV6-5 combines with J gene TRBJ2-1; a weak D match, TRBD2 (6 bases). V shed 5 bases and J shed 1 base, with 12 bases lying between them. This CDR3 is built from 15 residues. The germline CDR1 and CDR2 sequences are MNHEY and SVGAGI. CDR3 DNA sequence: TGTGCCAGCAGTACCTTGACTAGGTCCTACAATGAGCAGTTCTTC. The encoded protein is CASSTLTRSYNEQFF.

At least ten counts were recorded for this clone. The rearrangement links TRBV7-3 to TRBJ2-3; TRBD2 matches 11 bases. Germline values: CDR1 SGHTA, CDR2 FQGTGA. The CDR3 is 18 amino acids. The trim removed 2 bases at V and 6 bases at J, leaving 13 bases unmatched. The CDR3, as DNA: TGTGCCAGCAGCTTAGCCCCCCGGGCGTTAGCGGGGGGGGATACGCAGTATTTT. Translated, it gives CASSLAPRALAGGDTQYF.

This clone came up many times. The J gene is TRBJ1-3, the V gene TRBV5-1; 7 bases map to TRBD1. Germline values: CDR1 SGHRS, CDR2 YFSETQ. The CDR3 sequence is 15 residues long. Trimming removed 0 bases from V and 3 bases from J; junction bases left unmatched: 3. The CDR3 region is CASSLGQGVGNTIYF. CDR3 coding DNA: TGCGCCAGCAGCTTGGGACAGGGCGTTGGAAACACCATATATTTT.

This clone has a count of ten or more. CDR3 in amino acids: CASSDSAWQGSYNEQFF. DNA for the CDR3: TGTGCCAGCAGTGACTCTGCTTGGCAGGGGTCCTACAATGAGCAGTTCTTC. The chain joins TRBV6-4 to TRBJ2-1; perhaps TRBD1 as D (6 bases). Between the trimmed V and J ends, which lost 0 bases and 1 base, there was a span of 13 bases. The length of the CDR3 is 17 residues. Germline CDR1 is MRHNA and CDR2 is SNTAGT.

The sample holds many counts of this clone. The chain combines TRBV15 with TRBJ2-7, with D perhaps matching TRBD2 (7 bases). CDR1 and CDR2 (germline): LNHNV, YYDKDF (reference sequence). Trimming shortened V by 1 base and J by 0 bases, and 13 bases separated the two germline ends. CDR3 length: 16 amino acids. This CDR3 is CATSRVGGGGSYEQYF. For the CDR3, the DNA is TGTGCCACCAGCAGAGTTGGGGGAGGGGGCTCCTACGAGCAGTACTTC.

This clone appeared many times. The chain combines TRBV18 with TRBJ2-5; possible D gene TRBD2, 6 bases. This CDR3 is built from 11 residues. Germline V CDR1 and CDR2: KGHSH, LQKENI. The germline V and J ends were trimmed by 5 bases and 5 bases, with 6 bases remaining between them. The CDR3 reads CASSSGETQYF. The CDR3 coding sequence is TGTGCCAGCTCAAGCGGGGAGACCCAGTACTTC. Based on the CDR3 plus reference TRBV18 and TRBJ2-5, the full variable domain is NAGVMQNPRHLVRRRGQEARLRCSPMKGHSHVYWYRQLPEEGLKFMVYLQKENIIDESGMPKERFSAEFPKEGPSILRIQQVVRGDSAAYFCASSSGETQYFGPGTRLLVL.

This clone was counted at least ten times. The V and J genes are TRBV24-1 and TRBJ2-5; the D gene is possibly TRBD2 (5 bases). Per the germline V gene, CDR1 is KGHDR and CDR2 is SFDVKD. The CDR3 is made up of 13 amino acids. Between the trimmed V and J ends, which lost 1 base and 7 bases, there was a span of 9 bases. For the CDR3, the DNA is TGTGCCACCAGTGATTTTGCGGGTTTGACCCAGTACTTC. This translates into CATSDFAGLTQYF.

This clone was observed many times. The chain links TRBV2 to TRBJ2-5; no clear D. The CDR3 has 12 residues. Germline lookup yields CDR1 SNHLY and CDR2 FYNNEI. Trimming took 8 bases from V and 0 from J, leaving 7 bases between them. The CDR3 DNA is TGTGCCAGCCAACTGTACCAAGAGACCCAGTACTTC. Translated: CASQLYQETQYF.

There are many counts of this clone. The chain employs TRBV7-2 and TRBJ2-3, with TRBD1 matching over 11 bases. Germline loops: CDR1 SGHTA, CDR2 FQGNSA. The V segment lost 5 bases and the J segment 6 bases; nucleotides outside the gene matches: 7. CDR3 length: 15 residues. The CDR3 spells CASSRRDRGSDTQYF. DNA of the CDR3: TGTGCCAGCAGCCGCCGGGACAGGGGGTCCGATACGCAGTATTTT.

This clone was counted a few times. The chain combines TRBV7-3 with TRBJ2-2; TRBD2 matches 12 bases. The V gene's germline CDR1 is SGHTA and CDR2 FQGTGA. The CDR3 length is 17 residues. J gave up 9 bases and V 6 bases, and 14 bases lay outside the gene matches. The CDR3 DNA sequence: TGTGCCAGCAGGCCCGGGACTAGCGGGTCGTCCTCTAGGGAGCTGTTTTTT. Its translation: CASRPGTSGSSSRELFF.

This clone was observed many times. For the CDR3, the DNA is TGTGCCAGCAGCTTGGGGCTACCGGGGACTAGCGGGATCCTAGGGCGGGAGACCCAGTACTTC. This gives the protein CASSLGLPGTSGILGRETQYF. The chain has TRBV7-6 and TRBJ2-5; the match to TRBD2 covers 13 bases. From germline, CDR1 is SGHVS and CDR2 FNYEAQ. The CDR3 covers 21 residues. V lost 3 bases and J lost 5; bases outside the gene matches: 21.

This clone was counted ten times or more. This chain uses TRBV19 with TRBJ2-7, with D possibly being TRBD1 (6 bases). The CDR3 spans 16 residues. Germline V CDR1 and CDR2: LNHDA, SQIVND (reference sequence). V lost 1 base to trimming and J lost 1 base, with 14 bases between them. This CDR3 reads CASSIGPGQFSYEQYF. The CDR3 coding sequence is TGTGCCAGTAGTATAGGCCCCGGACAGTTTTCCTACGAGCAGTACTTC.

Ten or more counts support this clone. The rearrangement links TRBV7-2 to TRBJ2-3; 14 nucleotides match TRBD2. V lost 5 bases and J lost 1; bases outside the gene matches: 8. Germline CDR1 reads SGHTA; CDR2 reads FQGNSA. The CDR3 is 18 residues long. The CDR3: CASSPRTSGGRRTDTQYF. The CDR3 nucleotides are TGTGCCAGCAGCCCCAGGACTAGCGGGGGGAGACGCACAGATACGCAGTATTTT.

This clone was seen at least ten times. J is TRBJ2-4 and V is TRBV5-6, with a weak D call TRBD1 (6 bases). The CDR3 totals 14 residues. Deletions cut 0 bases from V and 5 bases from J, with 9 bases between. The germline V gene has CDR1 SGHDT and CDR2 YYEEEE. The CDR3 is CASSLGQGQNIQYF. CDR3 DNA sequence: TGTGCCAGCAGCTTGGGGCAGGGGCAAAACATTCAGTACTTC.

There are many counts of this clone. V usage is TRBV7-9 and J usage is TRBJ2-7; 8 bases are a match to TRBD1. CDR1 and CDR2 from the germline V gene are SEHNR and FQNEAQ (reference sequence). The CDR3 extends over 13 amino acids. V shed 5 bases and J 12 bases; nucleotides not matched to a gene: 12. The CDR3 loop reads CASSDRGGTGWYF. Here the CDR3 DNA reads TGTGCCAGCAGCGACAGGGGCGGCACGGGTTGGTACTTC. Full variable domain (remainder filled in from reference TRBV7-9 and TRBJ2-7): DTGVSQNPRHKITKRGQNVTFRCDPISEHNRLYWYRQTLGQGPEFLTYFQNEAQLEKSRLLSDRFSAERPKGSFSTLEIQRTEQGDSAMYLCASSDRGGTGWYFGPGTRLTVT.

The sample holds many counts of this clone. The chain has TRBV30 and TRBJ2-2, with a weak D call TRBD1 (6 bases). CDR3 length: 13 residues. Trimming shortened V by 5 bases and J by 6 bases, and 13 bases separated the two germline ends. Germline V lookup: CDR1 GTSNPN, CDR2 SVGIG (reference sequence). This CDR3 is CAWSGAEAGELFF. The CDR3 DNA reads as TGTGCCTGGTCAGGGGCTGAGGCCGGGGAGCTGTTTTTT.

This clone was seen ten or more times. The chain has TRBV15 and TRBJ2-7, with 14 bases fitting TRBD2. The J segment lost 2 bases and the V segment lost 3 bases, leaving 0 bases of the junction unmatched. The CDR3 spans 15 residues. Germline values: CDR1 LNHNV, CDR2 YYDKDF (reference sequence). For the CDR3, the DNA is TGTGCCACCAGCAGGACTAGCGGGAGGGCCTACGAGCAGTACTTC. This codes for CATSRTSGRAYEQYF.

This clone was seen ten or more times. The gene calls are TRBV7-3 and TRBJ2-2; the match to TRBD2 covers 8 bases. The CDR3 runs to 15 residues. Per germline, CDR1 SGHTA and CDR2 FQGTGA. V shed 6 bases, J shed 7 bases, and the junction held 10 bases outside the gene matches. The CDR3 bases are TGTGCCAGCAGGCCCGGGACTAGTGATATCGGGGAGCTGTTTTTT. Residues: CASRPGTSDIGELFF. Drawing the rest from reference TRBV7-3 and TRBJ2-2, the complete variable domain is GAGVSQTPSNKVTEKGKYVELRCDPISGHTALYWYRQSLGQGPEFLIYFQGTGAADDSGLPNDRFFAVRPEGSVSTLKIQRTERGDSAVYLCASRPGTSDIGELFFGEGSRLTVL.

In this sample, this clone turned up many times. The V and J genes are TRBV24-1 and TRBJ2-1, with 10 bases lining up with TRBD2. Unmatched junction bases numbered 5, after V lost 4 bases and J lost 0 bases. Germline lookup yields CDR1 KGHDR and CDR2 SFDVKD. The CDR3 length is 17 residues. The CDR3 loop reads CATSETGTSDSYNEQFF. The CDR3 coding sequence is TGTGCCACCAGTGAAACCGGGACTAGCGACTCCTACAATGAGCAGTTCTTC.

This clone was recorded many times. This sequence joins TRBV5-4 and TRBJ1-2; D may be TRBD1 (6 bases). Germline values: CDR1 SGHNT, CDR2 YYREEE (reference sequence). V lost 7 bases, J lost 8 bases, and 21 bases lay in between. This CDR3 has 14 residues. The CDR3 protein is CASSTAEGEGGYTF. The CDR3 coding sequence is TGTGCCAGCTCCACAGCGGAGGGGGAAGGCGGCTACACCTTC. Full variable domain (outside the CDR3, taken from reference TRBV5-4 and TRBJ1-2): ETGVTQSPTHLIKTRGQQVTLRCSSQSGHNTVSWYQQALGQGPQFIFQYYREEENGRGNFPPRFSGLQFPNYSSELNVNALELDDSALYLCASSTAEGEGGYTFGSGTRLTVV.

This clone was recorded many times. This chain connects TRBV7-8 to TRBJ2-3, with D unclear. Trimming pared 2 bases from V and 1 base from J, leaving 7 bases between. The CDR3 spans 14 residues. Germline CDR1 reads SGHVS; CDR2 reads FQNEAQ. CDR3: CASSLNMGTDTQYF. The CDR3 coding sequence is TGTGCCAGCAGCTTAAACATGGGCACAGATACGCAGTATTTT.

This clone was seen many times. The CDR3 region is CASSRQGDYGYTF. As DNA, the CDR3 is TGTGCCAGCAGTCGCCAGGGTGACTATGGCTACACCTTC. The rearrangement uses TRBV12-3 or TRBV12-4 and TRBJ1-2; tentative D call: TRBD1 (5 bases). This CDR3 contains 13 residues. The V gene lost 5 bases and the J gene lost 3 bases, with 10 bases spanning the gap.

This clone was counted many times. This rearrangement joins TRBV30 to TRBJ2-7, with a tentative D call TRBD1 (5 bases). The germline V gene has CDR1 GTSNPN and CDR2 SVGIG (reference sequence). The CDR3 covers 12 residues. Trimming cost V 1 base and J 3 bases, with 7 bases left between them. CDR3: CAWSGQGYEQYF. The CDR3 DNA reads as TGTGCCTGGAGTGGGCAGGGCTACGAGCAGTACTTC.